Listed below are T cell receptor beta chains from one sample, sequenced in a study of cytomegalovirus exposure and HLA in healthy donors. Method: immunoSEQ multiplex PCR; TCRdb's copy keeps in-frame clones and lacks some. Among under 200,000 clones listed, about 62% were seen once. The sequenced sample consisted of PBMCs. All receptors come from a man aged 35 to 55 in good health and CMV-seronegative. Each CDR3 is given with its conserved first and last residue. The D gene is left open where the match is weak. Size values are once, few and many counts, or a class for expanded clones, and some rows have none.

clone_size d_call j_call v_call cdr3_nt cdr3_aa
NA TRBD1 TRBJ2-1 TRBV5-1 TGCGCCAGCAGCTCTTTCGGACAGGGTCACAATGAGCAGTTCTTC CASSSFGQGHNEQFF
NA NA TRBJ2-7 TRBV6-6 TGTGCCAGCAGTTATCCACAGGGTAGCGTCAGGGGCGAGCAGTACTTC CASSYPQGSVRGEQYF
NA NA TRBJ1-2 TRBV7-8 TGTGCCAGCAGCTTATACGGCAGGCTTTCGACTAACTATGGCTACACCTTC CASSLYGRLSTNYGYTF
NA NA TRBJ1-6 TRBV28 TGTGCCAGCAGTTCCCCCGGGGTAGGCTCCTATAATTCACCCCTCCACTTT CASSSPGVGSYNSPLHF
once NA TRBJ2-7 TRBV27 TGTGCCAGCAGTTTTAAACTCGAGCAGTACTTC CASSFKLEQYF
NA TRBD2 TRBJ2-7 TRBV5-1 TGCGCCAGCAGCTTGGGGACTAGCGGGATGAACTACGAGCAGTACTTC CASSLGTSGMNYEQYF
NA TRBD1 TRBJ2-7 TRBV2 TGTGCCAGCAGGGACAGGGGGCGCGAGCAGTACTTC CASRDRGREQYF
NA NA TRBJ2-7 TRBV4-1 TGCGCCAGCAGCCAAGATACAGGGGAGGTATCCTACGAGCAGTACTTC CASSQDTGEVSYEQYF
NA NA TRBJ2-7 TRBV27 TGTGCCAGCAGTTTATATCGGGGCTCCTACGAGCAGTACTTC CASSLYRGSYEQYF
NA TRBD2 TRBJ2-2 TRBV18 TGTGCCAGCTCACCCGGGACTAGCACTACCGGGGAGCTGTTTTTT CASSPGTSTTGELFF
few TRBD1 TRBJ2-5 TRBV11-2 TGTGCCAGCAGCACCTTCCGACAGGGAAGGACTCAAGAGACCCAGTACTTC CASSTFRQGRTQETQYF
few TRBD1 TRBJ1-6 TRBV10-3 TGTGCCACTGAGACAGGGGATAATTCACCCCTCCACTTT CATETGDNSPLHF
NA TRBD1 TRBJ2-1 TRBV7-9 TGTGCCAGCAGCTTAACCGGGACAGGGATCAATGAGCAGTTCTTC CASSLTGTGINEQFF
NA NA TRBJ2-7 TRBV13 TGTGCCAGCAGCGTACGGGCCCGGGGGTCCTACGAGCAGTACTTC CASSVRARGSYEQYF
NA TRBD1 TRBJ1-1 TRBV5-1 TGCGCCAGCAGTTACCGCACAGGGGGGGCGACTGAAGCTTTCTTT CASSYRTGGATEAFF
few NA TRBJ1-1 TRBV2 TGTGCCAGCAGTCCCCGCCGGGACACTGAAGCTTTCTTT CASSPRRDTEAFF
NA NA TRBJ2-1 TRBV14 TGTGCCAGCAGCCAAGATGTCGTCAATGAGCAGTTCTTC CASSQDVVNEQFF
NA NA TRBJ2-3 TRBV9 TGTGCCAGCAGCGACACCTCGGGAGATACGCAGTATTTT CASSDTSGDTQYF
once NA TRBJ2-7 TRBV15 TGTGCCACCAGCAGAGATCATGGAGGCCCCACCTACGAGCAGTACTTC CATSRDHGGPTYEQYF
NA NA TRBJ1-6 TRBV27 TGTGCCAGCAGTTGGGAAGCGGATAATTCACCCCTCCACTTT CASSWEADNSPLHF
NA TRBD1 TRBJ1-2 TRBV29-1 TGCAGCGTTGGACAGGGGGGTAACTATGGCTACACCTTC CSVGQGGNYGYTF
NA NA TRBJ1-2 TRBV19 TGTGCCAGTAGTATAGGGGCTCGCGGCTACACCTTC CASSIGARGYTF
few TRBD1 TRBJ1-1 TRBV28 TGTGCCAGCAGTTCAACAGGGGGCAACACTGAAGCTTTCTTT CASSSTGGNTEAFF
NA TRBD2 TRBJ2-1 TRBV5-4 TGTGCCCGCAGCTTGACTAGCGGGGCATATGAGCAGTTCTTC CARSLTSGAYEQFF
few TRBD1 TRBJ1-1 TRBV5-1 TGCGCCAGCAGCTCGCTGGACAGGGGCTACACTGAAGCTTTCTTT CASSSLDRGYTEAFF
few NA TRBJ1-5 TRBV19 TGTGCCAGTAACCGGGAACAGGGTAATCAGCCCCAGCATTTT CASNREQGNQPQHF
few NA TRBJ1-6 TRBV5-1 TGCGCCAGCAGCTGGGGGGATAATTCACCCCTCCACTTT CASSWGDNSPLHF
NA TRBD1 TRBJ2-5 TRBV5-8 TGTGCCAGCAGCTGGGGACAGGGGGCCATAGAGACCCAGTACTTC CASSWGQGAIETQYF
NA TRBD1 TRBJ1-2 TRBV19 TGTGCCAGTAGTGCCCCCGGGACAGGGTATGGCTACACCTTC CASSAPGTGYGYTF
NA TRBD2 TRBJ2-3 TRBV28 TGTGCCAGCAGAGCTGGACTAGCAGTAGATACGCAGTATTTT CASRAGLAVDTQYF
once NA TRBJ1-1 TRBV4-2 TGTGCCAGCAGCCAAGATCGCAGACATGAAGCTTTCTTT CASSQDRRHEAFF
NA NA TRBJ1-1 TRBV6-1 TGTGCCAGCAGTGAAGAGTCCCTCGGGGGAAGGACTGAAGCTTTCTTT CASSEESLGGRTEAFF
NA TRBD2 TRBJ2-1 TRBV4-2 TGTGCCAGCAGTCAAGGAACTAGCGGGGGTCAGAATGAGCAGTTCTTC CASSQGTSGGQNEQFF
NA NA TRBJ2-5 TRBV7-2 TGTGCCAGCAGAAATCCGGCGGGGTCCCAAGAGACCCAGTACTTC CASRNPAGSQETQYF
NA NA TRBJ2-1 TRBV5-6 TGTGCCAGCACATCTCTTTCCGGGATCTCGGACAATGAGCAGTTCTTC CASTSLSGISDNEQFF